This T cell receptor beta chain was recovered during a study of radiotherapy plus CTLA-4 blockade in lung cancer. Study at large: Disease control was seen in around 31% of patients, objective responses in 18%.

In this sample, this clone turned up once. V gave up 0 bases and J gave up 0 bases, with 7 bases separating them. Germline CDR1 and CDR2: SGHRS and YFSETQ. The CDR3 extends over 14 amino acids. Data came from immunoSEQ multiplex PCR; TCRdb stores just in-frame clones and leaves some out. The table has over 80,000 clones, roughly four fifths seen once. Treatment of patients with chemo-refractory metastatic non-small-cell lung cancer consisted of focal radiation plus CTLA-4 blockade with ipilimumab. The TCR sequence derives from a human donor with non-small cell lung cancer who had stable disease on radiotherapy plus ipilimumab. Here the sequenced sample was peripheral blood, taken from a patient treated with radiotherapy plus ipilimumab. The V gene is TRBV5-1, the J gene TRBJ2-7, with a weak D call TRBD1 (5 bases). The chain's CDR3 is CASSLGQRSYEQYF. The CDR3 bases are TGCGCCAGCAGCTTGGGACAGCGCTCCTACGAGCAGTACTTC.